This TCR beta chain is from a study of long-term antiretroviral therapy in people with HIV (dated by TCRdb to between 2021 and 2024). The study in broad terms: The earliest samples were collected roughly a decade before the 2015 WHO recommendation for immediate ART, at a time when ART was usually postponed until CD4 counts fell. A retrospective serial study tested whether changes in peripheral blood TRB repertoire composition and diversity were associated with ART initiation and durable HIV suppression. The cohort contributed over 150 cryopreserved PBMC samples from about 31 adults with confirmed HIV infection, collected serially over a mean of approximately 6 years (range 1-12). About 35% of the 30 participants with HIV were female. No cross-contamination during QIAcube processing was seen in test extractions of a monoclonal T-cell line run alongside approximately 36 polyclonal samples. Study-level results and caveats: Unsorted PBMC were profiled instead of sorted CD4+ and CD8+ T cells because pre-ART samples had limited cell numbers. Since PBMC availability was limited, sequencing covered only the TCR beta chain, with no alpha chain pairing. At every time point, the repertoire was dominated by expanded TRB clones first identified before ART initiation, although this dominance fluctuated and, in many PLHIV, declined after ART. CDR3 length ranges in HIV repertoires were narrower than in controls, and network structure suggested an antigen-experienced repertoire with only a slight naive shift after ART. Inferences about post-ART repertoire changes were limited because no data were available on ART adherence, viral resistance or therapy changes. The samples span the years 2004 to 2017, and the ART regimens used at that time may not be as effective as current regimens. Starting ART was linked to a significant rise in TRB diversity, yet even with long-term ART the diversity remained significantly lower than in transplant donor controls.

The immunoSEQ hsTCRB v3.0 assay was used at survey level resolution to sequence the TRB variable region. The targeted TRB sequencing depth was roughly 40,000-55,000 T-cell genomes per sample. An Illumina MiSeq with a v3 150-cycle kit was used to sequence the pooled TRB libraries. For the original study's pipeline: Repertoire analysis was performed in R inside a reproducible Nextflow workflow that covered QC, data transformation and analysis. Custom analyses were implemented in LymphoSeq2, an R package for AIRR-Seq data exploration. After excluding a handful of samples that yielded fewer than 5000 total TRB sequences, some 180 HIV repertoires remained for analysis. Among the 190 or so HIV repertoires that were kept, around 60 were collected before ART initiation and 120 to 140 were collected after ART initiation. Each repertoire was downsampled to 5000 TRB nucleotide sequences, and summary statistics were averaged across 100 downsampling iterations. TRB sequences were retained for analysis only if CDR3 regions of at least seven amino acids were present. A Shannon entropy-derived clonality score and the Gini coefficient were used to measure diversity. In repertoire networks, the top 5000 CDR3 amino acid sequences were linked whenever an edit distance of one separated two sequences. GLIPH2 predicted antigen specificity groups and MHC restriction for TRB CDR3 amino acid sequences. Known CMV, EBV, HIV or tissue antigen associations were flagged by matching CDR3 amino acid sequences against VDJdb and McPAS-TCR. Pre-ART, post-ART and control groups were compared with Wilcoxon signed-rank tests and Holm-Bonferroni correction. TCRdb re-hosts the immuneACCESS table, in-frame sequences only. Its copies lack some clones; in the studies checked, an unresolved V gene accounts for under half of them, and the cause for the rest is not known. For V, J and clone size, that table is used; D and trimming come from the DNA. The sample profile shows over 25,000 clones; around 80% of them were found once. 5.5% of the sample goes to the ten largest clones.

Participants were included only if at least one PBMC sample before ART initiation and at least two post-ART samples were available. All participants with HIV were treated in the United States of America. Before DNA extraction, cryopreserved samples of about 0.9-11 million PBMC were thawed and washed. At the time of the earliest PBMC sample for each participant with HIV, ages ranged from about 20 to 54 years. Per participant, PBMC samples came from 1-4 timepoints prior to ART initiation and 2-8 timepoints following ART initiation, for a median of 7 samples. Serial HIV viral load, CD4+ T-cell count, ART history and demographic data were obtained for every participant. Using a Qiagen kit on a QIAcube, genomic DNA was extracted from unsorted PBMC, with samples processed in batches of 12. Including cysteine and phenylalanine, the CDR3 has 17 amino acids. Left in the record is the CDR3 DNA by itself, 51 bases read in frame from the first base. Unmatched junction bases come to 8, with V trimmed by 3 bases and J by 0 bases. CDR1 and CDR2 are read off the germline V gene as SGHAT and FQNNGV.

As concerns this clone: The antigen it recognizes is unknown. No much larger clone is present one base from it, and per-base qualities are unavailable.

The sequence links TRBV11-2 to TRBJ1-3; 7 junctional bases match TRBD1. This receptor was taken from a woman in her thirties with HIV. The sample consisted of unsorted PBMCs, taken 1.1 years before starting antiretroviral therapy. The CDR3 region: CASSLIRGHSSGNTIYF. The nucleotide sequence reads as follows: TGTGCCAGCAGCTTGATAAGGGGGCACTCCTCTGGAAACACCATATATTTT.